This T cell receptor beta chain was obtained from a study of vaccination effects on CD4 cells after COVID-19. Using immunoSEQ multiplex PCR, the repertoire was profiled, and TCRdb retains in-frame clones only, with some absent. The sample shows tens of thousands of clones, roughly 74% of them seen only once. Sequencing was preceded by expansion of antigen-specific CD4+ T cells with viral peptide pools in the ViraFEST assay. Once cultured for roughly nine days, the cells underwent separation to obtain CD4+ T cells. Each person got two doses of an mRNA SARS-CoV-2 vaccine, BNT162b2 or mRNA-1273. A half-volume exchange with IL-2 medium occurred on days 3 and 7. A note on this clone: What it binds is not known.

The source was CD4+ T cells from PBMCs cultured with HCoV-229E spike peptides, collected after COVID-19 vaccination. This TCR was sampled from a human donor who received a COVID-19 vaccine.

CDR3 amino acids: CASSLGQGATQTQYF. CDR3 coding DNA: TGTGCCAGCTCGTTGGGACAGGGCGCGACCCAGACCCAGTACTTC. J is TRBJ2-5 and V is TRBV18; 9 bases map to TRBD1. The V segment lost 6 bases and the J segment 6 bases; nucleotides outside the gene matches: 11. Germline V gives CDR1 KGHSH, CDR2 LQKENI. The CDR3 runs to 15 residues.